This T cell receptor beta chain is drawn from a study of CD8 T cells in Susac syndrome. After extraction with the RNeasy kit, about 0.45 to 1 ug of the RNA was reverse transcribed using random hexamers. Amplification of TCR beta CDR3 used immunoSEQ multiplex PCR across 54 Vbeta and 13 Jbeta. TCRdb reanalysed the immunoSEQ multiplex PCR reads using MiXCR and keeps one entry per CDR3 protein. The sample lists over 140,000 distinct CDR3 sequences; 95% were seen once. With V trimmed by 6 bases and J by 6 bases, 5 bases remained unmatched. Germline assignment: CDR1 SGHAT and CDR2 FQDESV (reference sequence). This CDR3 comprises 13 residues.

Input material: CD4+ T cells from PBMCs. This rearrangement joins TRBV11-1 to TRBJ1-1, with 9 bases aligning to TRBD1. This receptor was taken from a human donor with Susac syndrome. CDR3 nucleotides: TGTGCCAGCAGTCCGGACAGGGGCGCTGAAGCTTTCTTT. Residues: CASSPDRGAEAFF.